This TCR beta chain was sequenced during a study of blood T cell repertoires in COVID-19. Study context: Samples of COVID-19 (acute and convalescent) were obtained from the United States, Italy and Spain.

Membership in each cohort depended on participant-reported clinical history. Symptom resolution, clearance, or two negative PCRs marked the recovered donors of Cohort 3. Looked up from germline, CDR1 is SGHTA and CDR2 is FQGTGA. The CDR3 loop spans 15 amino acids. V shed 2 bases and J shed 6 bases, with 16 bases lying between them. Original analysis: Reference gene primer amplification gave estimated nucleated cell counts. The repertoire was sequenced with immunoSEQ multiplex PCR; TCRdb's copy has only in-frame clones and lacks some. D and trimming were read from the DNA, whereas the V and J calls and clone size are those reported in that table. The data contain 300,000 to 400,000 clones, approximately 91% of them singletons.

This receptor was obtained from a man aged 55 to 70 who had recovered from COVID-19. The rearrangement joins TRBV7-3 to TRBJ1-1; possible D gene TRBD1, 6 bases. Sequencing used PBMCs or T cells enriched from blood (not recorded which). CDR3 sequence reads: CASSLEVNRVSEAFF. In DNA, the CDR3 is TGTGCCAGCAGCTTAGAGGTTAACAGGGTTTCTGAAGCTTTCTTT.